These T cell receptor beta chains were read from a single sample in a study of T cell repertoires in cytomegalovirus infection. These receptors have no identified antigens. From the reads, TCRdb called clonotypes with MiXCR, one entry per CDR3 protein. The sample yields about 830,000 distinct CDR3 sequences, 30% to 35% seen once. The material was cultured CD8+ T cells from PBMCs, obtained from culture after CMV antigen stimulation. Receptors were obtained from a human donor in good health (CMV status not recorded). Some clones in this sample may be carry-over from other donors' samples. The CDR3 runs from the conserved cysteine through the conserved F or W. A D gene is named only where the DNA matches it firmly. Expanded clones are given a class, and other clones once, few, many or no size at all.

19 | TRBJ2-2 | TRBV10-3 | NA | NA | CAISENSRGYAMNTGELFF | TGTGCCATCAGTGAGAACAGCCGTGGTTACGCAATGAACACCGGGGAGCTGTTTTTT
14 | TRBJ1-5 | TRBV28 | NA | few | CASSFQANNQPQHF | TGTGCCAGCAGTTTTCAGGCAAACAATCAGCCCCAGCATTTT
12 | TRBJ2-1 | TRBV6-2/TRBV6-3 | NA | once | CASRFGGHEQFF | TGTGCCAGCAGATTCGGAGGGCATGAGCAGTTCTTC
14 | TRBJ2-7 | TRBV5-1 | NA | NA | CASSLVGSSREQYF | TGCGCCAGCAGCTTGGTCGGCAGCTCGAGGGAGCAGTACTTC
13 | TRBJ2-7 | TRBV7-9 | NA | many | CASGGTTVYEQYF | TGTGCCAGCGGGGGTACGACAGTCTACGAGCAGTACTTC
22 | TRBJ2-1 | TRBV7-6 | TRBD2 | few | CASSLWPGGASGGGPKPHEQFF | TGTGCCAGCAGCTTATGGCCTGGCGGGGCTAGCGGGGGGGGCCCGAAACCGCATGAGCAGTTCTTC
14 | TRBJ2-1 | TRBV19 | TRBD2 | NA | CASSMSSGYNEQFF | TGTGCCAGTAGTATGTCTAGCGGTTACAATGAGCAGTTCTTC
15 | TRBJ2-2 | TRBV7-9 | TRBD1 | few | CASRRDRGRTGELFF | TGTGCCAGCAGGCGGGACAGGGGGCGAACCGGGGAGCTGTTTTTT
16 | TRBJ1-2 | TRBV7-6 | TRBD1 | many | CASSPRGGRGLYGYTF | TGTGCCAGCAGCCCCCGGGGGGGCAGGGGGCTCTATGGCTACACCTTC
14 | TRBJ2-1 | TRBV4-1 | NA | once | CASSQSHIYNEQFF | TGCGCCAGCAGCCAGTCGCACATCTACAATGAGCAGTTCTTC
16 | TRBJ2-1 | TRBV19 | TRBD2 | few | CASSIELAGGQDEQFF | TGTGCCAGTAGTATAGAACTAGCGGGGGGGCAGGATGAGCAGTTCTTC
14 | TRBJ2-7 | TRBV27 | NA | NA | CASSLFPLSYEQYF | TGTGCCAGCAGTTTATTCCCCCTCTCCTACGAGCAGTACTTC
15 | TRBJ2-5 | TRBV5-4 | NA | NA | CASSRAVGNLETQYF | TGTGCCAGCAGCCGAGCCGTAGGGAATCTTGAGACCCAGTACTTC
16 | TRBJ2-3 | TRBV14 | NA | once | CASSPRLTGVTDTQYF | TGTGCCAGCAGCCCCCGCTTGACGGGGGTCACAGATACGCAGTATTTT
14 | TRBJ2-1 | TRBV7-8 | NA | few | CASSSDGSYNEQFF | TGTGCCAGCAGCTCAGACGGATCCTACAATGAGCAGTTCTTC
16 | TRBJ2-1 | TRBV12-3/TRBV12-4 | TRBD2 | NA | CASSMGLAGPYNEQFF | TGTGCCAGCAGTATGGGACTAGCGGGGCCCTACAATGAGCAGTTCTTC
15 | TRBJ1-5 | TRBV6-2/TRBV6-3 | NA | few | CASSSGIRGNQPQHF | TGTGCCAGCAGTTCCGGGATCCGGGGCAATCAGCCCCAGCATTTT
14 | TRBJ1-1 | TRBV3-1 | TRBD1 | NA | CASSPRQGTAEAFF | TGTGCCAGCAGCCCACGACAGGGGACGGCTGAAGCTTTCTTT
15 | TRBJ1-2 | TRBV11-1 | NA | NA | CASSGNRGSNYGYTF | TGTGCCAGTAGCGGAAACAGAGGTTCTAACTATGGCTACACCTTC
16 | TRBJ1-1 | TRBV5-6 | NA | NA | CASSLTVPRGSTEAFF | TGTGCCAGCAGCTTGACAGTCCCCCGAGGGAGCACTGAAGCTTTCTTT
12 | TRBJ1-4 | TRBV7-4 | TRBD1 | NA | CASSLEGAELFF | TGTGCCAGCAGCTTAGAGGGGGCGGAACTGTTTTTT
16 | TRBJ1-6 | TRBV6-5 | NA | NA | CASSYGPPGYNSPLHF | TGTGCCAGTAGTTACGGTCCACCAGGCTATAATTCACCCCTCCACTTT
14 | TRBJ2-5 | TRBV28 | NA | NA | CASRPGEYQETQYF | TGTGCCAGCAGACCCGGGGAGTACCAAGAGACCCAGTACTTC
13 | TRBJ1-1 | TRBV7-2 | NA | many | CASSLGRVTEAFF | TGTGCCAGCAGCTTAGGTAGGGTCACTGAAGCTTTCTTT
15 | TRBJ1-1 | TRBV27 | NA | NA | CASSSILTGNTEAFF | TGTGCCAGCAGTTCCATTTTAACAGGGAACACTGAAGCTTTCTTT
15 | TRBJ2-1 | TRBV2 | TRBD2 | NA | CASSGTSGGWNEQFF | TGTGCCAGCAGTGGGACTAGCGGGGGGTGGAATGAGCAGTTCTTC
12 | TRBJ1-2 | TRBV12-5 | NA | few | CASGSVYYGYTF | TGTGCTAGTGGTTCCGTTTACTATGGCTACACCTTC
15 | TRBJ1-6 | TRBV6-5 | TRBD1 | few | CASSWDSLGNSPLHF | TGTGCCAGCAGTTGGGACAGCCTCGGGAATTCACCCCTCCACTTT
15 | TRBJ2-2 | TRBV19 | NA | many | CASSAGQTNTGELFF | TGTGCCAGTAGTGCGGGACAGACGAACACCGGGGAGCTGTTTTTT
14 | TRBJ2-2 | TRBV6-6 | TRBD2 | NA | CASTGGADTGELFF | TGTGCCAGCACGGGGGGGGCAGACACCGGGGAGCTGTTTTTT
16 | TRBJ2-1 | TRBV11-3 | NA | NA | CASSLDNLRSYNEQFF | TGTGCCAGCAGCTTAGACAACCTTCGCTCCTACAATGAGCAGTTCTTC
18 | TRBJ2-1 | TRBV27 | TRBD2 | NA | CASSSGTSGGNYYNEQFF | TGTGCCAGCAGTTCCGGGACTAGCGGGGGAAACTACTACAATGAGCAGTTCTTC
14 | TRBJ1-1 | TRBV2 | NA | NA | CASIGPIKNTEAFF | TGTGCCAGCATTGGCCCAATCAAGAACACTGAAGCTTTCTTT
15 | TRBJ2-1 | TRBV27 | NA | few | CASSLLGGIRNEQFF | TGTGCCAGCAGTTTATTGGGGGGAATTAGGAATGAGCAGTTCTTC
16 | TRBJ2-1 | TRBV5-5 | NA | few | CASSVPLAGSYNEQFF | TGTGCCAGCAGCGTGCCACTAGCTGGCTCCTACAATGAGCAGTTCTTC
14 | TRBJ2-2 | TRBV6-6 | NA | NA | CASSYSLGTGELFF | TGTGCCAGCAGTTACAGCTTGGGAACCGGGGAGCTGTTTTTT
20 | TRBJ2-1 | TRBV6-7 | TRBD2 | NA | CASRSYPPHRTSGGANEQFF | TGTGCCAGCAGGTCCTACCCCCCCCATAGGACTAGCGGGGGGGCCAATGAGCAGTTCTTC
13 | TRBJ2-5 | TRBV5-4 | TRBD1 | NA | CATGQANQETQYF | TGTGCCACAGGACAGGCCAACCAAGAGACCCAGTACTTC
17 | TRBJ2-3 | TRBV6-1 | NA | NA | CASSERRATIGTDTQYF | TGTGCCAGCAGTGAAAGGAGGGCTACCATCGGCACAGATACGCAGTATTTT
17 | TRBJ2-7 | TRBV5-1 | TRBD1 | many | CASSFQFMTGASYEQYF | TGCGCCAGCAGCTTTCAGTTCATGACAGGGGCGTCCTACGAGCAGTACTTC
15 | TRBJ2-1 | TRBV7-6 | TRBD2 | many | CASSTSGGPYNEQFF | TGTGCCAGCAGCACTAGCGGGGGGCCTTACAATGAGCAGTTCTTC
17 | TRBJ2-2 | TRBV4-1 | NA | few | CASSLIVGVSNTGELFF | TGTGCCAGCAGCCTAATCGTCGGGGTCTCGAACACCGGGGAGCTGTTTTTT
14 | TRBJ1-1 | TRBV6-2/TRBV6-3 | NA | NA | CATPYGPGSTEAFF | TGTGCCACCCCCTACGGCCCTGGGAGCACTGAAGCTTTCTTT
14 | TRBJ2-5 | TRBV7-6 | NA | few | CASSPSPLSETQYF | TGTGCCAGCAGCCCGAGCCCGTTGTCTGAGACCCAGTACTTC
15 | TRBJ2-5 | TRBV28 | NA | NA | CASSSLNRVGETQYF | TGTGCCAGCAGTTCGTTGAACAGGGTCGGTGAGACCCAGTACTTC
15 | TRBJ1-1 | TRBV28 | NA | NA | CASSLRGSLNTEAFF | TGTGCCAGCAGTTTAAGAGGGTCCCTGAACACTGAAGCTTTCTTT
16 | TRBJ2-7 | TRBV5-1 | TRBD1 | few | CASSLTGQGISHEQYF | TGCGCCAGCAGCCTAACGGGACAGGGGATCTCCCACGAGCAGTACTTC
12 | TRBJ1-4 | TRBV7-2 | NA | many | CASSPSPGTLFF | TGTGCCAGCAGCCCATCCCCAGGGACGTTGTTTTTT